What follows are 7 T cell receptor beta chains derived from one specimen sequenced in a study of Ad26.COV2.S vaccination and SARS-CoV-2 variants. Measured with immunoSEQ multiplex PCR; TCRdb has only the in-frame clones, and not every one. The table lists 350,000 to 450,000 clones, around 83% of them singletons. As to treatment: roughly 18 received Ad26.COV2.S at low or high dose, single or two shots; 5 received placebo; per-sample allocation not given. Samples were taken on day 63 after the first vaccine or placebo injection. The specimen comprised peripheral blood, sampled in a trial of Ad26.COV2.S vaccine versus placebo. Every receptor here comes from a person between 18 and 60 years old who received the Ad26.COV2.S COVID-19 vaccine or a placebo.

This chain links TRBV15 with TRBJ2-1, with 8 bases that match TRBD1. The CDR3 has 13 amino acids. Per the germline V gene, CDR1 is LNHNV and CDR2 is YYDKDF (reference sequence). V was clipped by 8 bases and J by 6 bases; unmatched bases: 6. In DNA form, the CDR3 reads TGTGCCACCGGATCAGACAGGGGCAATGAGCAGTTCTTC. Translating it yields CATGSDRGNEQFF. Using reference TRBV15 and TRBJ2-1 for the parts outside the CDR3, the full variable domain is DAMVIQNPRYQVTQFGKPVTLSCSQTLNHNVMYWYQQKSSQAPKLLFHYYDKDFNNEADTPDNFQSRRPNTSFCFLDIRSPGLGDTAMYLCATGSDRGNEQFFGPGTRLTVL.

The chain recombines TRBV5-1 with TRBJ2-2; TRBD2 matches at 7 bases. CDR1 is SGHRS and CDR2 is YFSETQ in the germline V gene. The CDR3 has 17 residues. V lost 0 bases and J lost 3; bases outside the gene matches: 8. The CDR3 protein is CASSLAGGLADTGELFF. DNA for the CDR3: TGCGCCAGCAGCTTGGCCGGGGGTCTAGCGGACACCGGGGAGCTGTTTTTT.

The V gene is TRBV19, the J gene TRBJ2-2; D is undetermined. The CDR3 is 14 amino acids. In germline, CDR1 is LNHDA, CDR2 SQIVND (reference sequence). Trimming left V 3 bases short and J 1 base short, with 6 bases between. DNA for the CDR3: TGTGCCAGTAGTATGACTTTGAACACCGGGGAGCTGTTTTTT. The encoded protein is CASSMTLNTGELFF.

This clone was detected only once. This chain uses TRBV3-1 (or the pseudogene TRBV3-2) with TRBJ2-7; D perhaps matches TRBD1 (6 bases). The CDR3 totals 15 residues. Germline V CDR1 and CDR2: LGHDT, YNNKEL (reference sequence). V lost 3 bases to trimming and J lost 0 bases, with 12 bases between them. The CDR3 bases are TGTGCCAGCAGCCACAGGGGCTCAAGCTCCTACGAGCAGTACTTC. It yields the protein CASSHRGSSSYEQYF.

The rearrangement joins TRBV25-1 to TRBJ2-5, with a possible D match to TRBD1 (5 bases). Germline values: CDR1 MGHDK, CDR2 SYGVNS. Between the trimmed V and J ends, which lost 5 bases and 5 bases, there was a span of 12 bases. This CDR3 contains 13 residues. This CDR3 is CASSLGVLETQYF. The CDR3 nucleotides are TGTGCCAGCAGTTTAGGGGTCCTGGAGACCCAGTACTTC.

In the case of this clone: One junction end disagrees with the germline gene, perhaps due to a read error. The chain is built from TRBV7-7 and TRBJ2-2; D is uncertain. Looked up from germline, CDR1 is SSHAT and CDR2 is FNYEAQ (reference sequence). The CDR3 runs to 18 residues. The CDR3 sequence: CASSSLSVGLSNTGELFF. The DNA of the CDR3 is TGTGCTAGCAGCTCCCTAAGCGTTGGTCTGTCTAACACCGGGGAGCTGTTTTTT.

The genes are TRBV4-1 and TRBJ2-7; 9 bases fit TRBD1. Losses at the gene ends were 3 bases for V and 4 bases for J; bases not matched to a gene: 7. Looked up from germline, CDR1 is MGHRA and CDR2 is YSYEKL. The CDR3 consists of 15 residues. The CDR3 DNA sequence: TGCGCCAGCAGCCAGGGGGGGGACAGGGTTTACGAGCAGTACTTC. Protein product: CASSQGGDRVYEQYF.